The present entry profiles one T cell receptor (beta chain) with its context. Its cognate antigen is unknown. These data originate in a study of cytotoxic CD8 clonotypes in ibrutinib-treated CLL. Depth targeted 1 in 200,000 to 1 in 1 million T cells, averaging 10x coverage per clonotype. Clones were read by immunoSEQ multiplex PCR, and TCRdb kept only the in-frame ones, dropping some. The sample includes 150,000 to 200,000 clones, 84% seen only once; the top ten take roughly 4.5%. Notes on the study in general: Investigators sampled sustained-remission and progressing patients at differing times.

The CDR3 totals 14 residues. Germline V gene lookup returns CDR1 SGHRS and CDR2 YFSETQ. J was trimmed by 10 bases and V by 1 base; bases with no gene match: 2. This sequence joins TRBV5-1 and TRBJ2-1, with 13 bases identical to TRBD2. Sequenced material: PBMCs, taken after 24 months of ibrutinib treatment. This TCR derives from a human donor with chronic lymphocytic leukemia. CDR3 protein: CASSLLGLAGEQFF. The CDR3 DNA sequence: TGCGCCAGCAGCTTGCTGGGACTAGCGGGGGAGCAGTTCTTC. Based on the CDR3 plus reference TRBV5-1 and TRBJ2-1, the full variable domain is KAGVTQTPRYLIKTRGQQVTLSCSPISGHRSVSWYQQTPGQGLQFLFEYFSETQRNKGNFPGRFSGRQFSNSRSEMNVSTLELGDSALYLCASSLLGLAGEQFFGPGTRLTVL.